A selection of T cell receptor beta chains follows, all from one sample in a study of blood T cells in healthy people across ages. TCRdb reprocessed the 5' RACE reads with MiXCR, giving one entry per CDR3 protein. The table includes 550,000 to 750,000 distinct CDR3 sequences, over 20% detected once. What was sequenced was blood. These receptors were collected from a man aged 70-80 years in good health. Each CDR3 is given with its conserved first and last residue. Each record gives: D gene, J gene, V gene, clone size, CDR3 protein, CDR3 DNA. A D gene is named only where the DNA matches it firmly. Only some rows state a clone size, as once, few, many or a class for expanded clones.

TRBD2 | TRBJ2-1 | TRBV6-2/TRBV6-3 | . | CASSLESGSGNNEQFF | TGTGCCAGCAGCCTGGAGAGCGGGAGCGGGAACAATGAGCAGTTCTTC
TRBD2 | TRBJ2-3 | TRBV28 | few | CASSTTSGRRDTQYF | TGTGCCAGCAGCACTACTAGCGGGAGAAGGGATACGCAGTATTTT
TRBD2 | TRBJ2-5 | TRBV20-1 | . | CSARDAGDPQEAQYF | TGCAGTGCTAGGGACGCGGGAGACCCCCAAGAGGCCCAGTACTTC
. | TRBJ2-1 | TRBV9 | few | CASSVDLDSYNEQFF | TGTGCCAGCAGCGTAGACCTAGACTCCTACAATGAGCAGTTCTTC
. | TRBJ1-5 | TRBV19 | . | CASSIDLLSGKPQHF | TGTGCCAGTAGTATAGACCTCTTGTCGGGGAAGCCCCAGCATTTT
TRBD2 | TRBJ2-7 | TRBV6-2/TRBV6-3 | . | CASRNRDYSYEQYF | TGTGCCAGCAGGAACCGGGACTACTCCTACGAGCAGTACTTC
. | TRBJ2-1 | TRBV11-3 | . | CASSLDGRRREYNEQFF | TGTGCCAGCAGCTTAGATGGACGGAGGAGGGAATACAATGAGCAGTTCTTC
TRBD2 | TRBJ2-3 | TRBV20-1 | few | CSAYDPGLAETQYF | TGCAGTGCTTATGATCCGGGACTAGCGGAAACGCAGTATTTT
. | TRBJ2-1 | TRBV12-3/TRBV12-4 | many | CASSFSNEQFF | TGTGCCAGCTCATTCTCCAATGAGCAGTTCTTC
. | TRBJ1-4 | TRBV6-1 | . | CASSDIRGRTNEKLFF | TGTGCCAGCAGTGATATTCGGGGGAGAACTAATGAAAAACTGTTTTTT
. | TRBJ1-1 | TRBV7-2 | . | CASSLLSYRAEAFF | TGTGCCAGCAGCTTACTCTCGTATAGAGCTGAAGCTTTCTTT
TRBD1 | TRBJ1-4 | TRBV27 | many | CASSPPGGKLFF | TGTGCCAGCAGTCCTCCAGGGGGAAAACTGTTTTTT
. | TRBJ2-7 | TRBV27 | . | CASSGRGGKLNEQYF | TGTGCCAGCAGTGGACGAGGCGGGAAATTAAACGAGCAGTACTTC
. | TRBJ2-1 | TRBV6-1 | few | CASTPTYNEQFF | TGTGCCAGCACCCCAACTTACAATGAGCAGTTCTTC
. | TRBJ2-5 | TRBV4-2 | . | CASSQDEGPGTQYF | TGTGCCAGCAGCCAAGATGAGGGACCCGGGACCCAGTACTTC
TRBD1 | TRBJ1-4 | TRBV6-5 | . | CASSTGGTNEKLFF | TGTGCCAGCAGTACAGGGGGCACTAATGAAAAACTGTTTTTT
. | TRBJ1-1 | TRBV12-3/TRBV12-4 | few | CASTENGRGTEAFF | TGTGCCAGCACCGAAAATGGCCGTGGCACTGAAGCTTTCTTT
. | TRBJ2-7 | TRBV10-3 | few | CAISEGTPHEQYF | TGTGCCATCAGTGAGGGGACTCCTCACGAGCAGTACTTC
. | TRBJ2-3 | TRBV20-1 | . | CSAISEWGTDTQYF | TGCAGTGCTATCTCGGAGTGGGGCACAGATACGCAGTATTTT
. | TRBJ2-5 | TRBV14 | few | CASSQVGFGETQYF | TGTGCCAGCAGCCAAGTCGGGTTCGGGGAGACCCAGTACTTC
TRBD2 | TRBJ2-5 | TRBV20-1 | many | CSESGIGETQYF | TGCAGTGAAAGCGGGATTGGAGAGACCCAGTACTTC
TRBD2 | TRBJ2-3 | TRBV27 | . | CASSPNIAGWGDTQYF | TGTGCCAGCAGTCCAAATATAGCGGGGTGGGGAGATACGCAGTATTTT
TRBD2 | TRBJ2-2 | TRBV28 | . | CASIPGLAGVSNTGELFF | TGTGCCAGCATCCCTGGGCTAGCGGGAGTCTCGAACACCGGGGAGCTGTTTTTT
. | TRBJ2-7 | TRBV10-3 | . | CAISGQSSSYEQYF | TGTGCCATCAGCGGACAGTCGAGCTCCTACGAGCAGTACTTC
. | TRBJ1-3 | TRBV5-1 | . | CASSQAGSGNTIYF | TGCGCCAGCAGCCAGGCAGGCTCTGGAAACACCATATATTTT
TRBD2 | TRBJ2-5 | TRBV20-1 | few | CSARSGLAGETQYF | TGCAGTGCGAGATCGGGACTAGCAGGAGAGACCCAGTACTTC
. | TRBJ2-5 | TRBV20-1 | once | CSARIAGDQETQYF | TGCAGTGCTAGAATAGCTGGAGACCAAGAGACCCAGTACTTC
TRBD1 | TRBJ2-7 | TRBV6-5 | few | CASKRGQGDYEQYF | TGTGCCAGCAAGCGGGGACAGGGGGACTACGAGCAGTACTTC
. | TRBJ1-1 | TRBV6-5 | . | CAISRGDPYTEAFF | TGTGCCATCTCCCGGGGGGACCCTTACACTGAAGCTTTCTTT
. | TRBJ2-4 | TRBV6-1 | . | CASSESGSENIQYF | TGTGCCAGCAGTGAGTCCGGGTCGGAAAACATTCAGTACTTC
. | TRBJ2-4 | TRBV2 | many | CASRPRLAKNIQYF | TGTGCCAGCAGGCCCCGACTAGCCAAAAACATTCAGTACTTC
TRBD2 | TRBJ2-1 | TRBV5-4 | few | CASSGGLAGVPYNEQFF | TGTGCCAGCAGCGGCGGACTAGCGGGAGTACCCTACAATGAGCAGTTTTTC
. | TRBJ2-7 | TRBV6-5 | . | CASSYSNLQGYYEQYF | TGTGCCAGCAGTTACTCGAACCTACAGGGTTACTACGAGCAGTACTTC
TRBD1 | TRBJ2-5 | TRBV5-1 | many | CASSSAGGNEETQYF | TGCGCCAGCAGTTCAGCAGGGGGCAATGAAGAGACCCAGTACTTC
. | TRBJ2-2 | TRBV4-3 | few | CASSPAEMANTGELFF | TGCGCCAGCAGCCCCGCAGAGATGGCGAACACCGGGGAGCTGTTTTTT
TRBD2 | TRBJ2-7 | TRBV6-2/TRBV6-3 | . | CASSYRVAGGMDEQYF | TGTGCCAGCAGTTACCGGGTAGCGGGAGGAATGGACGAGCAGTACTTC
. | TRBJ1-2 | TRBV28 | . | CASSSGRRDYGYTF | TGTGCCAGCAGTTCCGGCAGAAGGGACTATGGCTACACCTTC
. | TRBJ1-5 | TRBV6-6 | . | CASSFSQPQHF | TGTGCCAGCAGTTTCAGTCAGCCCCAGCATTTT
. | TRBJ2-5 | TRBV29-1 | . | CSVERKETQYF | TGCAGCGTGGAACGCAAAGAGACCCAGTACTTC
TRBD2 | TRBJ2-5 | TRBV7-2 | few | CASSLQFASGQETQYF | TGTGCCAGCAGCTTACAATTCGCTAGCGGGCAAGAGACCCAGTACTTC